These 25 T cell receptor beta chains share one sample of origin, sequenced in a study of blood T cells in healthy people across ages (dated by TCRdb to about 2015). The library relied on 5' RACE. Sequenced on an Illumina HiSeq 2500. The second PCR ran for about 6 to 11 cycles and used a J-beta primer mix along with a sample-barcoded 5' primer. TCRdb's own reprocessing of the public reads used fastp at Q25 and MiXCR and kept productive beta chains. Identical CDR3 proteins give one entry, which carries the most common genes and DNA. The table for this sample lists about 830,000 distinct CDR3 sequences; 55% to 65% of them were counted only once. Around a quarter of the sample belongs to the ten largest clones. Sample: blood. The receptors were sampled from a man aged 25 to 40 in good health.

The chain employs TRBV20-1 and TRBJ1-1; no definite D call. The CDR3 sequence is 13 residues long. The germline gives CDR1 DFQATT, CDR2 SNEGSKA (reference sequence). Deletions cut 3 bases from V and 1 base from J, with 9 bases between. DNA for the CDR3: TGCAGTGCTAGGGCTGAGACGAACACTGAAGCTTTCTTT. This translates into CSARAETNTEAFF.

For this clonotype: The junction departs from the called germline gene at one end, perhaps through a read error. The chain combines TRBV30 with TRBJ2-5; 10 nucleotides line up with TRBD2. Germline V lookup: CDR1 GTSNPN, CDR2 SVGIG (reference sequence). There are 14 residues in the CDR3. CDR3 sequence (DNA): TGCGCCTGGGGTTTCGGACTAGCGGAAGAGACCCAGTACTTC. As protein: CAWGFGLAEETQYF.

This clonotype was counted between two and nine times. The chain uses TRBV3-1 and TRBJ2-5, with D uncertain. CDR3 length: 13 residues. Trimming cost V 0 bases and J 12 bases, with 14 bases left between them. CDR1 is LGHDT and CDR2 is YNNKEL in the germline V gene (reference sequence). CDR3 nucleotides: TGTGCCAGCAGCCAAGATCTTCGCTCCTCGAAGTACTTC. The encoded protein is CASSQDLRSSKYF.

The chain carries TRBV15 and TRBJ2-5; D is possibly TRBD2 (5 bases). This CDR3 spans 13 amino acids. Germline lookup yields CDR1 LNHNV and CDR2 YYDKDF (reference sequence). V was trimmed by 5 bases and J by 5 bases, leaving 12 bases between them. The CDR3 here is CATSVEGLETQYF. In nucleotides, the CDR3 is TGTGCCACCAGCGTCGAGGGTTTGGAGACCCAGTACTTC.

This clonotype showed up just once. V and J are TRBV7-3 and TRBJ2-3, with a tentative D call TRBD2 (5 bases). Trimming took 0 bases from V and 11 from J, leaving 12 bases between them. The germline CDR1 and CDR2 sequences are SGHTA and FQGTGA. The CDR3 has 13 residues. The CDR3 sequence: CASSLTNGLEQYF. CDR3 sequence (DNA): TGTGCCAGCAGCTTAACGAACGGACTGGAGCAGTATTTT.

The chain combines TRBV7-7 with TRBJ2-1; 7 nucleotides match TRBD2. V shed 3 bases, J shed 5 bases, and the junction held 4 bases outside the gene matches. The germline V gene has CDR1 SSHAT and CDR2 FNYEAQ (reference sequence). CDR3 length equals 14 residues. CDR3 DNA: TGTGCCAGCAGCTTGTACGGACTAGACAATGAGCAGTTCTTC. Residues: CASSLYGLDNEQFF.

V usage is TRBV12-3 or TRBV12-4 and J usage is TRBJ2-3; D might be TRBD1 or TRBD2, each matching 5 bases. The ends were cut back, 1 base at V and 0 bases at J, with 11 bases in the middle. The CDR3 has 16 residues. Here the CDR3 reads CASSLGWGPSTDTQYF. The CDR3 nucleotides read TGTGCCAGCAGTTTAGGCTGGGGACCGAGCACAGATACGCAGTATTTT.

This rearrangement joins TRBV12-3 or TRBV12-4 to TRBJ1-5, with unresolved D. The CDR3 consists of 15 residues. Trimming removed 4 bases from V and 5 bases from J, with 15 bases in between. The CDR3 bases are TGTGCCAGCAGTTCGGACGGGGTCTATGATCAGCCCCAGCATTTT. This gives the protein CASSSDGVYDQPQHF.

This clonotype was seen once. This chain links TRBV20-1 with TRBJ2-5; 13 nucleotides match TRBD2. CDR1 is DFQATT and CDR2 is SNEGSKA in the germline V gene (reference sequence). The ends lost 8 bases at V and 5 bases at J; junction bases unmatched: 17. The CDR3 length is 17 residues. The CDR3 region is CSTEGLAGRPGMETQYF. The CDR3 DNA follows: TGCAGTACTGAGGGACTAGCGGGGAGACCTGGGATGGAGACCCAGTACTTC.

The rearrangement links TRBV4-3 to TRBJ2-4, with 12 bases identical to TRBD2. The end of the DNA is better explained by TRBJ2-7, so the J call may be wrong. Germline CDR1 reads LGHNA; CDR2 reads YSLEER. This CDR3 has 17 amino acids. CDR3 protein: CASSQDWTSGDRNEQYF. In nucleotides, the CDR3 is TGCGCCAGCAGCCAAGATTGGACTAGCGGGGACCGCAACGAGCAGTACTTC.

V and J are TRBV28 and TRBJ2-4; no firm D call. Judging by the DNA end, TRBJ2-7 fits better; the J call may be wrong. Germline values: CDR1 MDHEN, CDR2 SYDVKM. The CDR3 runs 13 residues. The DNA of the CDR3 is TGTGCCAGCAGTTTATGGTCGGCCTACGAGCAGTACTTC. Translating gives CASSLWSAYEQYF.

The chain has TRBV19 and TRBJ1-5; the match to TRBD1 covers 10 bases. The CDR3 runs 13 residues. Per the germline V gene, CDR1 is LNHDA and CDR2 is SQIVND (reference sequence). V lost 5 bases, J lost 6 bases, and 1 base stayed unmatched. The CDR3 coding sequence is TGTGCCAGTAGTCGACAGGGGGCTCAGCCCCAGCATTTT. It is translated as CASSRQGAQPQHF.

This clonotype was counted once. The V gene is TRBV6-5, the J gene TRBJ2-2; no clear D. CDR3 size: 12 residues. CDR1 MNHEY and CDR2 SVGAGI come from the germline V gene. V was cut by 2 bases and J by 6 bases, with 4 bases left in between. The CDR3 nucleotides are TGTGCCAGCAGTTACGTCCCCGGGGAGCTGTTTTTT. Translation: CASSYVPGELFF.

Regarding this clonotype: A much larger clone lies a single base off, so this may be a read error. The rearrangement uses TRBV5-5 and TRBJ2-4, with D unclear. The last part of the DNA fits TRBJ2-7 better; the J call may be wrong. The CDR3 extends over 14 amino acids. Per germline, CDR1 SGHKS and CDR2 YYEKEE (reference sequence). CDR3 nucleotides: TGTGCCAGCAGCTCAGTAGTATACGCCTACGAGCAGTACTTC. Protein product: CASSSVVYAYEQYF.

This clonotype was picked up one time. J is TRBJ2-5 and V is TRBV7-2; TRBD1 is a possible D gene (6 bases). Trimming removed 2 bases from V and 2 bases from J, with 12 bases in between. CDR1 and CDR2 from the germline V gene are SGHTA and FQGNSA. CDR3 length equals 15 residues. The CDR3 here is CASSLRGTLQETQYF. In DNA form, the CDR3 reads TGTGCCAGCAGCTTAAGAGGGACACTTCAAGAGACCCAGTACTTC.

The chain employs TRBV12-3 or TRBV12-4 and TRBJ2-5, with TRBD2 matching over 10 bases. The ends lost 5 bases at V and 12 bases at J; junction bases unmatched: 9. CDR3 length: 13 amino acids. The DNA for the CDR3 is TGTGCCAGCAGTCTCCTCCTAGCGGGGGTTAAGTACTTC. It encodes CASSLLLAGVKYF.

This rearrangement joins TRBV6-2 or TRBV6-3 to TRBJ1-5; unclear D gene. The ends were cut back, 5 bases at V and 2 bases at J, with 10 bases in the middle. Germline values: CDR1 MNHEY, CDR2 SVGEGT. This CDR3 is built from 14 residues. Here the CDR3 reads CASSDTGGNQPQHF. CDR3 DNA sequence: TGTGCCAGCAGTGATACCGGGGGCAATCAGCCCCAGCATTTT.

The rearrangement joins TRBV11-2 to TRBJ2-3; 7 nucleotides agree with TRBD2. Trimming cost V 4 bases and J 4 bases; bases outside gene matches: 11. CDR1 SGHAT and CDR2 FQNNGV come from the germline V gene. The CDR3 extends over 16 amino acids. In nucleotides, the CDR3 is TGTGCCAGCAGCTCCGGGAGGAGGAATGAAGCAGATACGCAGTATTTT. Translating gives CASSSGRRNEADTQYF.

A few counts support this clonotype. This chain links TRBV7-9 with TRBJ1-2; D gene ambiguous. Germline assignment: CDR1 SEHNR and CDR2 FQNEAQ (reference sequence). The V end was cut by 1 base, the J end by 8 bases, with 8 bases between. The CDR3 is made up of 12 amino acids. DNA of the CDR3: TGTGCCAGCAGCTTAGGATCGCTCGGCTACACCTTC. Translation: CASSLGSLGYTF.

The chain recombines TRBV12-2 with TRBJ1-1; the table assigns TRBD1, which was not confirmed against the DNA. TRBV12-2 represents a pseudogene. The CDR3 has 17 residues. The CDR3 DNA sequence: TGTGCAAGTCGCTTAGCGGGGAGTTACAGGCAGAACACTGAAGCTTTCTTT. As protein: CASRLAGSYRQNTEAFF.

The chain recombines TRBV7-2 with TRBJ1-5, with D perhaps matching TRBD1 (6 bases). CDR3 length: 16 residues. In germline, CDR1 is SGHTA, CDR2 FQGNSA. V shed 4 bases and J shed 0 bases, with 13 bases lying between them. CDR3 DNA sequence: TGTGCCAGCAGCTCCCGGGACACCAATAGCAATCAGCCCCAGCATTTT. This encodes CASSSRDTNSNQPQHF.

The chain combines TRBV20-1 with TRBJ2-1; no reliable D call. The V end was cut by 0 bases, the J end by 6 bases, with 9 bases between. The CDR3 is made up of 13 amino acids. In germline, CDR1 is DFQATT, CDR2 SNEGSKA (reference sequence). The CDR3, as DNA: TGCAGTGCTAGAGATTTCCGAGCCAATGAGCAGTTCTTC. Its translation: CSARDFRANEQFF.

Only a few counts were recorded for this clonotype. The rearrangement joins TRBV9 to TRBJ2-5; 10 nucleotides line up with TRBD1. Germline V gene lookup returns CDR1 SGDLS and CDR2 YYNGEE. V lost 3 bases, J lost 4 bases, and 9 bases stayed unmatched. The CDR3 covers 16 residues. CDR3 protein: CASSAKRTGGLETQYF. The CDR3 nucleotides read TGTGCCAGCAGCGCCAAACGGACAGGGGGTCTAGAGACCCAGTACTTC.

The chain employs TRBV5-1 and TRBJ2-1, with TRBD1 identical over 8 bases. Germline values: CDR1 SGHRS, CDR2 YFSETQ. This CDR3 comprises 15 residues. Trimming removed 4 bases from V and 2 bases from J; junction bases left unmatched: 5. This CDR3 reads CASSATGGPYNEQFF. For the CDR3, the DNA is TGCGCCAGCAGCGCTACAGGGGGTCCCTACAATGAGCAGTTCTTC.

The chain carries TRBV29-1 and TRBJ2-7; the D gene is possibly TRBD1 (6 bases). V was cut by 6 bases and J by 4 bases, with 10 bases left in between. The CDR3 totals 11 residues. Germline V lookup: CDR1 SQVTM, CDR2 ANQGSEA. The CDR3 DNA reads as TGCAGCGTGGGGGCGGAGTACGAGCAGTACTTC. It yields the protein CSVGAEYEQYF.